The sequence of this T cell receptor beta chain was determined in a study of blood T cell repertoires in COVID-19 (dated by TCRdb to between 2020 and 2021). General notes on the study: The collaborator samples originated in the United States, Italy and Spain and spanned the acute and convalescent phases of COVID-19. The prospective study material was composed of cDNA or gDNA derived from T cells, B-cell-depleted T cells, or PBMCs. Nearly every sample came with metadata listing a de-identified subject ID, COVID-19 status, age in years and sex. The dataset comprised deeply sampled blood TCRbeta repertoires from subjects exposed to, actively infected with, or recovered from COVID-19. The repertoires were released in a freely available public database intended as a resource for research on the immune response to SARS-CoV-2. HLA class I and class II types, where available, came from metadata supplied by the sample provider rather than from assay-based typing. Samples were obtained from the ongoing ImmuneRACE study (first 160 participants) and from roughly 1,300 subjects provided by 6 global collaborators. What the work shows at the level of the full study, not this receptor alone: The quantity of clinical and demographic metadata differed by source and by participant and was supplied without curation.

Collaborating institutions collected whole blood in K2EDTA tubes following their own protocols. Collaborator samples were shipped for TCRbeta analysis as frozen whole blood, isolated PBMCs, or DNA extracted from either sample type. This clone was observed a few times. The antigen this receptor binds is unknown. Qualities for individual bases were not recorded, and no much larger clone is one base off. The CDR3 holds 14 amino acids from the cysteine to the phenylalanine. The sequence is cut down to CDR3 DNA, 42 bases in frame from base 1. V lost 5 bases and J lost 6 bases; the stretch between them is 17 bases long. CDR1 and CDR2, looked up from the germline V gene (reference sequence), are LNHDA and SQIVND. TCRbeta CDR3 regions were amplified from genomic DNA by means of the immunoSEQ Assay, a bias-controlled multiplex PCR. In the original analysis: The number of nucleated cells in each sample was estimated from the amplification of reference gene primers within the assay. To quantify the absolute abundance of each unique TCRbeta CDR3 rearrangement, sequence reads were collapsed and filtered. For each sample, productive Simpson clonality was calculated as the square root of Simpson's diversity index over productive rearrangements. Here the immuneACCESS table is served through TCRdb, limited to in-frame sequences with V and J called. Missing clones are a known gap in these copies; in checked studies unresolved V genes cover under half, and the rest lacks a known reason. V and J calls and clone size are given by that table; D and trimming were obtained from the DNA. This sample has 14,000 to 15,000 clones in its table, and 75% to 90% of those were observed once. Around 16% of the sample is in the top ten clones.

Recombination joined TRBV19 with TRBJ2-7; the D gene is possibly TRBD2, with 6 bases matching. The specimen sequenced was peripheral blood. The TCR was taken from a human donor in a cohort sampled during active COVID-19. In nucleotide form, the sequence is TGTGCCAGTAGTGCCGGCCTGGGACTCGGCGAGCAGTACTTC. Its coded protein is CASSAGLGLGEQYF.